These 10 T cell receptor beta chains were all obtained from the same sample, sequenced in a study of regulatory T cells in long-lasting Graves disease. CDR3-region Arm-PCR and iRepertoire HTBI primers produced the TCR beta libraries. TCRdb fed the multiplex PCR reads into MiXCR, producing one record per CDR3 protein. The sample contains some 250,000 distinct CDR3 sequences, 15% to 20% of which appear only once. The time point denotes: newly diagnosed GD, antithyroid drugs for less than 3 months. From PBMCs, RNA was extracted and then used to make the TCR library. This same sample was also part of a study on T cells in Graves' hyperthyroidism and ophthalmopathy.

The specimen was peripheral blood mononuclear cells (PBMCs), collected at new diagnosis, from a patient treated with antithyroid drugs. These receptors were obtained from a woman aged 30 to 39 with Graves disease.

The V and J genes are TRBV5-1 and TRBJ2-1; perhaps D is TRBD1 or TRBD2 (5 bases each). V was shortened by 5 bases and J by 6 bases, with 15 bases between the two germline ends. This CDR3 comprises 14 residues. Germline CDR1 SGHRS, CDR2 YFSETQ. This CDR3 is CASSLGTAGNEQFF. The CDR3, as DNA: TGCGCCAGCAGTCTCGGGACGGCCGGCAATGAGCAGTTCTTC.

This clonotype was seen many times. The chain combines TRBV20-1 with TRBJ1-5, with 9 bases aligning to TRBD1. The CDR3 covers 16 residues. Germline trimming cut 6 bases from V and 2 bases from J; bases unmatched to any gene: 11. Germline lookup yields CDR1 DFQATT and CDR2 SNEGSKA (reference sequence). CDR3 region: CSATDWDRDGNQPQHF. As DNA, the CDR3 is TGCAGTGCCACGGACTGGGACAGGGATGGCAATCAGCCCCAGCATTTT.

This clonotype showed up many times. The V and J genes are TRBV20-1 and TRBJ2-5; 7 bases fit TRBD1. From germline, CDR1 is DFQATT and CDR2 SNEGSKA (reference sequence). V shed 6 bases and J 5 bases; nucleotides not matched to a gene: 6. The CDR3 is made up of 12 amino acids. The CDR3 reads CSASGQVETQYF. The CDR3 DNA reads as TGCAGTGCGAGCGGACAGGTTGAGACCCAGTACTTC.

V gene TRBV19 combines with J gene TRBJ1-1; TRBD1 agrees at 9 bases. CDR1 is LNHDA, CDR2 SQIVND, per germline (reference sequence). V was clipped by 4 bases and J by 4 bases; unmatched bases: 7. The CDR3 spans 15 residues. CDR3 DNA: TGTGCCAGTAGTACCACAGGGGGCACTAGCACTGAAGCTTTCTTT. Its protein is CASSTTGGTSTEAFF.

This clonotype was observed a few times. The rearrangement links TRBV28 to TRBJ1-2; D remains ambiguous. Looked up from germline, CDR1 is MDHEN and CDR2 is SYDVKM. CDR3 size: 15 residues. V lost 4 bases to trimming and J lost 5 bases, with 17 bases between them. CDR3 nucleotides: TGTGCCAGCAGTTACCTCGAGCAAACCAAATATGGCTACACCTTC. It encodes CASSYLEQTKYGYTF.

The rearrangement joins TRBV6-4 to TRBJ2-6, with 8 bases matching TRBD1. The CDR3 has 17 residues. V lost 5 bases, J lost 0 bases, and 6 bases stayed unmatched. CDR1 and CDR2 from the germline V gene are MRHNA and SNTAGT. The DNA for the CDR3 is TGTGCCAGCAGTAGACAGGGGATAGGCTCTGGGGCCAACGTCCTGACTTTC. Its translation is CASSRQGIGSGANVLTF.

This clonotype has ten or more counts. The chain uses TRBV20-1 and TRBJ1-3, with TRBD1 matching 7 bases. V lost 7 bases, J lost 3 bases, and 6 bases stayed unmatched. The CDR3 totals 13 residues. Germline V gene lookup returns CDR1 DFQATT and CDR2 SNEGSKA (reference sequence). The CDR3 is CSGGRTGGNTIYF. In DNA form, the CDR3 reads TGCAGTGGGGGTCGGACAGGTGGAAACACCATATATTTT.

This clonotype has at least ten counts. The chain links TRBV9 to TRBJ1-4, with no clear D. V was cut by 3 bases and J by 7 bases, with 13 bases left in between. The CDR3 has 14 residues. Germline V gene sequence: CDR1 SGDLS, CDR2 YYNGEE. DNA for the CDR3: TGTGCCAGCAGCGGAGAACTGGGTCGTGAAAAACTGTTTTTT. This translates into CASSGELGREKLFF.

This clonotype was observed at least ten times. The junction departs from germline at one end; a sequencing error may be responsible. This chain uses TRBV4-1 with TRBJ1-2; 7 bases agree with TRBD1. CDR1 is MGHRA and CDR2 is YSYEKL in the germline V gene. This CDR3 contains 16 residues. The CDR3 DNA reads TGTGCCAGCAGCCAAGTGAGGGACAGCTACAACTATGGCTACACCTTC. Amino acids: CASSQVRDSYNYGYTF.

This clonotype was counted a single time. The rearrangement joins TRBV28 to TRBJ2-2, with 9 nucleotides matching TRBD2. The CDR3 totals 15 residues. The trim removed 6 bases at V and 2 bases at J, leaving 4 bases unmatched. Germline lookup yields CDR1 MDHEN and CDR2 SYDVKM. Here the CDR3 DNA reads TGTGCCAGCAGACGTAGCGGGGGTAACACCGGGGAGCTGTTTTTT. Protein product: CASRRSGGNTGELFF.